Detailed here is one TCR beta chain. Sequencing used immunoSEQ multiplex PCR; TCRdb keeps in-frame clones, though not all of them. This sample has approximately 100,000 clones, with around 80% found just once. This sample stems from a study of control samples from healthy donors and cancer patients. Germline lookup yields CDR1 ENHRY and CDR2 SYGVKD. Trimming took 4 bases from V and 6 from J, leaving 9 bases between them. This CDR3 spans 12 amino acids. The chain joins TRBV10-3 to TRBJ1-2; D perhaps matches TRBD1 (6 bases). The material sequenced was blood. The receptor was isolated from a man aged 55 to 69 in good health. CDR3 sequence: CAISGGGDGYTF. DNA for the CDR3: TGTGCCATCAGTGGGGGGGGCGATGGCTACACCTTC.